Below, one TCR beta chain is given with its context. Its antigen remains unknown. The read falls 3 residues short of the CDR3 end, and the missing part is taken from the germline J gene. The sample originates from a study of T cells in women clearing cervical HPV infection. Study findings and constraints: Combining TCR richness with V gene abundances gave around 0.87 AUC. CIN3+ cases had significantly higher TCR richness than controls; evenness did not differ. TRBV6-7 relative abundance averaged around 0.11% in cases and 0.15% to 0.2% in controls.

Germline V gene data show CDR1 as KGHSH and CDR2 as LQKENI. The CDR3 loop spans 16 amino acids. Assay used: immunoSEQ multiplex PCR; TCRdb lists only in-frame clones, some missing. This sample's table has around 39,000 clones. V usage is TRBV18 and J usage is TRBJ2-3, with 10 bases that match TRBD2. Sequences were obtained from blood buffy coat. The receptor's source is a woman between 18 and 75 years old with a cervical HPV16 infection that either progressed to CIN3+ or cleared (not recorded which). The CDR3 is CASSRPGTSEGETQYF. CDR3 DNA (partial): TGTGCCAGCTCACGCCCCGGGACTAGCGAAGGCGAGACG.